This passage covers 5 T cell receptor beta chains from one sample sequenced in a study of early T cells in non-severe SARS-CoV-2 infection (dated by TCRdb to the early 2020s). Library preparation used 5' RACE. The sample was run on a NextSeq 500. TCRdb cleaned the public reads at Q25 with fastp, built clones with MiXCR and kept in-frame beta chains. When rows share a CDR3 protein, they turn into one entry using the most common DNA and genes. This sample gives around 33,000 distinct CDR3 sequences in total; 5% to 6.5% of them show up just once. 7.6% of the sample lies in the top ten. The sample consisted of whole blood. The receptors originated from an adult who was a healthcare worker with PCR-confirmed SARS-CoV-2 infection or an uninfected control (not recorded which).

This clonotype was recorded at least ten times. V gene TRBV2 combines with J gene TRBJ1-6, with D hard to call. Germline V gene data show CDR1 as SNHLY and CDR2 as FYNNEI. Trimming took off 10 bases at V and 0 bases at J, with 10 bases between the two ends. The CDR3 totals 14 residues. The CDR3, as DNA: TGTGCCACTAAACGGAGCTCCTATAATTCACCCCTCCACTTT. Translation: CATKRSSYNSPLHF.

V is TRBV5-1 and J is TRBJ2-5, with D unclear. This CDR3 has 16 residues. V gave up 7 bases and J gave up 5 bases, with 24 bases separating them. In germline, CDR1 is SGHRS, CDR2 YFSETQ. CDR3: CASRPSLRTIGETQYF. In nucleotides, the CDR3 is TGCGCCAGCCGGCCCTCGCTCCGGACCATCGGGGAGACCCAGTACTTC.

At least ten counts were recorded for this clonotype. The chain employs TRBV28 and TRBJ2-2, with TRBD2 identical over 9 bases. CDR3 length equals 15 residues. V shed 6 bases, J shed 4 bases, and the junction held 6 bases outside the gene matches. Germline lookup yields CDR1 MDHEN and CDR2 SYDVKM. In DNA, the CDR3 is TGTGCCAGCAGAGGCGGGGGGGCCGGCACCGGGGAGCTGTTTTTT. Encoded protein: CASRGGGAGTGELFF.

This clonotype has a count of ten or more. V gene TRBV7-2 combines with J gene TRBJ1-2; 7 bases map to TRBD1. CDR1 SGHTA and CDR2 FQGNSA come from the germline V gene. The CDR3 consists of 16 residues. Trimming at V came to 0 bases and at J to 2 bases, leaving 6 bases not matched to a gene. The DNA of the CDR3 is TGTGCCAGCAGCTTAGCGACAGGGATAATCAACTATGGCTACACCTTC. Encoded protein: CASSLATGIINYGYTF. Filled out from reference TRBV7-2 and TRBJ1-2, the complete variable domain reads GAGVSQSPSNKVTEKGKDVELRCDPISGHTALYWYRQSLGQGLEFLIYFQGNSAPDKSGLPSDRFSAERTGGSVSTLTIQRTQQEDSAVYLCASSLATGIINYGYTFGSGTRLTVV.

This clonotype was counted many times. The rearrangement joins TRBV4-2 to TRBJ2-2; 12 nucleotides line up with TRBD2. Per the germline V gene, CDR1 is LGHNA and CDR2 is YNFKEQ. This CDR3 comprises 17 residues. The ends lost 3 bases at V and 4 bases at J; junction bases unmatched: 6. The CDR3 protein is CASSQALAGGGTGELFF. In nucleotides, the CDR3 is TGTGCCAGCAGCCAGGCACTAGCGGGGGGAGGCACCGGGGAGCTGTTTTTT.